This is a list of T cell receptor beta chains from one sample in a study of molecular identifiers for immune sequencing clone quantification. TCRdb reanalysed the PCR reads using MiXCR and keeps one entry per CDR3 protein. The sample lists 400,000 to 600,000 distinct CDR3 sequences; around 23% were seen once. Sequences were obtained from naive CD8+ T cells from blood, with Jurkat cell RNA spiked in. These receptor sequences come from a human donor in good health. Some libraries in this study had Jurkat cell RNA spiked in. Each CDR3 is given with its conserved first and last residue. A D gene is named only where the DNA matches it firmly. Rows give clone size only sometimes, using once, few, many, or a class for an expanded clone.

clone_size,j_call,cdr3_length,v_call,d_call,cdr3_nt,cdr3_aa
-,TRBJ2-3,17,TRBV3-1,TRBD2,TGTGCCAGCAGCCATGTAAGCGGGGGGCCGATCACAGATACGCAGTATTTT,CASSHVSGGPITDTQYF
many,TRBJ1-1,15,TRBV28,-,TGTGCCAGCAGTTTGCGCCCCGTTGGCAACACTGAAGCTTTCTTT,CASSLRPVGNTEAFF
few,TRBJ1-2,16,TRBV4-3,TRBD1,TGCGCCAGCAGCCAAGATCGGGCAGGGGGGTACTATGGCTACACCTTC,CASSQDRAGGYYGYTF
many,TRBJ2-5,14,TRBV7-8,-,TGTGCCAGCAGCTTAAGCGGGCCTAGAGAGACCCAGTACTTC,CASSLSGPRETQYF
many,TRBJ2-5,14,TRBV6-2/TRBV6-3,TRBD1,TGTGCCAGCAGTCCGAGCAGGGGGCCGGAGACCCAGTACTTC,CASSPSRGPETQYF
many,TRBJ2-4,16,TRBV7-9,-,TGTGCCAGCAGCCACCCCGGGGGTCTAGCCAAAAACATTCAGTACTTC,CASSHPGGLAKNIQYF
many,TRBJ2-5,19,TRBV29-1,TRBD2,TGCAGCGCCGGCCTCCCCGGACTAGCGGGAGGGAGTCTCCAAGAGACCCAGTACTTC,CSAGLPGLAGGSLQETQYF
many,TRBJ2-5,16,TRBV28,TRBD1,TGTGCCAGCAGTCCGACGGACAGGGGGCTTGATGAGACCCAGTACTTC,CASSPTDRGLDETQYF
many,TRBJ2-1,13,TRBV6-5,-,TGTGCCAGCAGTAGACTCAGGGATTATGAGCAGTTCTTC,CASSRLRDYEQFF
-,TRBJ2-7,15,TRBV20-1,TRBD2,TGCAGTGCTGCGCACCTCAGCGGGGGGCTCTACGAGCAGTACTTC,CSAAHLSGGLYEQYF
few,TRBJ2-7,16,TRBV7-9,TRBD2,TGTGCCAGCAGCGACTTCTCTAGCGGGACTCCCTACGAGCAGTACTTC,CASSDFSSGTPYEQYF
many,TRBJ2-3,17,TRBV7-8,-,TGTGCCAGCAGCTTACCCCGGGTAGGGCCCGCCACAGATACGCAGTATTTT,CASSLPRVGPATDTQYF
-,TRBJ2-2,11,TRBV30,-,TGTGCCTGGAGTCCTCCGGGGGAGCTGTTTTTT,CAWSPPGELFF
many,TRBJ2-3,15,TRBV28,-,TGTGCCAGCAGTTCTCAGGGGACGGTCACAGATACGCAGTATTTT,CASSSQGTVTDTQYF
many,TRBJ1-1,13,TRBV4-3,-,TGCGCCAGCAGCCAAGACTCAACAAATGAAGCTTTCTTT,CASSQDSTNEAFF
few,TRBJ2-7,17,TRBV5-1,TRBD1,TGCGCCAGCAGCTTCCCCCCGGCAGGGGGAGATCCCTACGAGCAGTACTTC,CASSFPPAGGDPYEQYF
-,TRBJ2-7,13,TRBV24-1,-,TGTGCCACCAGTGATTTGCCCGGCGGCGAGCAGTACTTC,CATSDLPGGEQYF
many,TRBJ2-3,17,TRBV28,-,TGTGCCAGCAGCCCCATCCAGGCGAGCTACAGCACAGATACGCAGTATTTT,CASSPIQASYSTDTQYF
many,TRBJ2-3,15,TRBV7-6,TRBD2,TGTGCCAGCAGCCAAGCGGGAGCCACCACAGATACGCAGTATTTT,CASSQAGATTDTQYF
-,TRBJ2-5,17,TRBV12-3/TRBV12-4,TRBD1,TGTGCCAGCAGTTTAAACCCAACCTGGACAGGGGAGGAGACCCAGTACTTC,CASSLNPTWTGEETQYF
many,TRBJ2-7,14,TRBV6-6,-,TGTGCCAGCAGTTGGTCTCTAGAGGGAGGCGAGCAGTACTTC,CASSWSLEGGEQYF
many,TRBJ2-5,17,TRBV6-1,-,TGTGCCAGCAGTGAAGCGATCGGACGAATGTACCAAGAGACCCAGTACTTC,CASSEAIGRMYQETQYF
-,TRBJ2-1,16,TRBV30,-,TGTGCCTGGAGAGACAGTCCAAGGAGGGGTTTCGATGAGCAGTTCTTC,CAWRDSPRRGFDEQFF
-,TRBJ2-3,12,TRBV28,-,TGTGTCAGCAGTTTTTTAGCAGATACGCAGTATTTT,CVSSFLADTQYF
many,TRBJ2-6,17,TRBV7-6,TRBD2,TGTGCCAGCAGCGTCCGGGAGGTTAACTCTGGGGCCAACGTCCTGACTTTC,CASSVREVNSGANVLTF
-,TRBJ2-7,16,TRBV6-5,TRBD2,TGTGCCAGCAGTCTAACTCCTAGCGGGCTGACCTGCGGGCAGTACTTC,CASSLTPSGLTCGQYF
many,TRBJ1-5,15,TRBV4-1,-,TGCGCCAGCAGCCAAGTATACACGGGGTTTCAGCCCCAGCATTTT,CASSQVYTGFQPQHF
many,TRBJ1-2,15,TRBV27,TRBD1,TGTGCCAGCAGTTCCCGGACAGGGGGCCTCTATGGCTACACCTTC,CASSSRTGGLYGYTF
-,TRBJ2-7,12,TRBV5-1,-,TGCGCCAGCGGCTATGGGGGAGGCGAGCAGTACTTC,CASGYGGGEQYF
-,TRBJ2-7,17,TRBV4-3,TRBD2,TGCGCCAGCAGCCACCACGGACTAGCGGACCACTCCTACGAGCAGTACTTC,CASSHHGLADHSYEQYF
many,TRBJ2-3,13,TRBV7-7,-,TGTGCCAGCAGCTTAGTCTTCGCAGATACGCAGTATTTT,CASSLVFADTQYF
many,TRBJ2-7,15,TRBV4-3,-,TGCGCCAGCAGCCAAGTAGGAGGGGGCTCCTACGAGCAGTACTTC,CASSQVGGGSYEQYF
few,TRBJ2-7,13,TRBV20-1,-,TGCAGTGCTAGAACTCCAGGGGCCTACGAGCAGTACTTC,CSARTPGAYEQYF